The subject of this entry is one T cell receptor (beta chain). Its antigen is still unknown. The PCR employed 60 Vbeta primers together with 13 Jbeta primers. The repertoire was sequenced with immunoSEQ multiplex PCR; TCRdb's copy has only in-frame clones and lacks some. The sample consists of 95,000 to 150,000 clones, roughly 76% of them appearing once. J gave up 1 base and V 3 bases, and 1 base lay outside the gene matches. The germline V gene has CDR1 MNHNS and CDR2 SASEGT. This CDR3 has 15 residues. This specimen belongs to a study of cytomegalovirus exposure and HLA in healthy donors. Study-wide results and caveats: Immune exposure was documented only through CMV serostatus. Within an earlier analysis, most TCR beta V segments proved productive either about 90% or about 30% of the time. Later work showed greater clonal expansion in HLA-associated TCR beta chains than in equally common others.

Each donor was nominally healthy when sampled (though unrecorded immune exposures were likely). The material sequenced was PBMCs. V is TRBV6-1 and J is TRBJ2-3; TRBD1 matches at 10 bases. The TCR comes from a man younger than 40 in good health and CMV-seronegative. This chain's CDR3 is CASSDGTGGTDTQYF. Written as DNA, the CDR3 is TGTGCCAGCAGTGATGGGACAGGGGGCACAGATACGCAGTATTTT.